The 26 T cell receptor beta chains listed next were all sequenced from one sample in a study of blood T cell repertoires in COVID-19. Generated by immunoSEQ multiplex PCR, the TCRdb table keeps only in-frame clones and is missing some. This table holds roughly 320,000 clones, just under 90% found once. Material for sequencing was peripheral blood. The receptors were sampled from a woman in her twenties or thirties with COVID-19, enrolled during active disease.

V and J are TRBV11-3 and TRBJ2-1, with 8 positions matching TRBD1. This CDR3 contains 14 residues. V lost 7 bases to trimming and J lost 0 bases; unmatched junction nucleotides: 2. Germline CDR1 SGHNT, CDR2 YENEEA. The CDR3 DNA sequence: TGTGCCAGCACTGGGACAGGCTCCTACAATGAGCAGTTCTTC. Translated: CASTGTGSYNEQFF.

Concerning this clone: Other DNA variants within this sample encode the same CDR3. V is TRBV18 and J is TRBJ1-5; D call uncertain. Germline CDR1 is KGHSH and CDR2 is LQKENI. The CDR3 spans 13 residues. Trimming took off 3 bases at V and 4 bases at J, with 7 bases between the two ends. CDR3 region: CASSPDSNQPQHF. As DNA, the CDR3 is TGTGCCAGCTCACCGGACTCGAATCAGCCCCAGCATTTT.

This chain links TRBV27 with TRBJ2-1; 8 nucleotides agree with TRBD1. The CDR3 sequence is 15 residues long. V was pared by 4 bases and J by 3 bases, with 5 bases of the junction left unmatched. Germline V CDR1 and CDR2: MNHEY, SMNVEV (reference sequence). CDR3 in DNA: TGTGCCAGCAGTTACCTGGACAGGGACTACAATGAGCAGTTCTTC. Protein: CASSYLDRDYNEQFF.

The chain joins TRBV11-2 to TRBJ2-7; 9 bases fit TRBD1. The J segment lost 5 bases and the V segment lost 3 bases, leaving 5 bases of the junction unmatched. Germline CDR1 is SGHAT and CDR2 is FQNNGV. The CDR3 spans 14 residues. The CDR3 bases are TGTGCCAGCAGCTTTGGGACAGGGAGCCACGAGCAGTACTTC. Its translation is CASSFGTGSHEQYF.

The CDR3 DNA reads as TGTGCCAGCAGCTTAAGTTTGGGGGAGGGGACCCAGTACTTC. Protein product: CASSLSLGEGTQYF. The chain recombines TRBV7-3 with TRBJ2-5; TRBD2 aligns across 7 bases. The CDR3 spans 14 residues. Per germline, CDR1 SGHTA and CDR2 FQGTGA. Trimming cost V 1 base and J 7 bases; bases outside gene matches: 6.

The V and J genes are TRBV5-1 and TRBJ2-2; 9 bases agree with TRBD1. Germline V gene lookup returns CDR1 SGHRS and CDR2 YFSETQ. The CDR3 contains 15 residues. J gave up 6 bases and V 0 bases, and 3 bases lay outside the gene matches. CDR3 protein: CASSLGRQGAGELFF. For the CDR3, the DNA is TGCGCCAGCAGCTTGGGCCGACAGGGGGCCGGGGAGCTGTTTTTT. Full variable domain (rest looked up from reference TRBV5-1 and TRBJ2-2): KAGVTQTPRYLIKTRGQQVTLSCSPISGHRSVSWYQQTPGQGLQFLFEYFSETQRNKGNFPGRFSGRQFSNSRSEMNVSTLELGDSALYLCASSLGRQGAGELFFGEGSRLTVL.

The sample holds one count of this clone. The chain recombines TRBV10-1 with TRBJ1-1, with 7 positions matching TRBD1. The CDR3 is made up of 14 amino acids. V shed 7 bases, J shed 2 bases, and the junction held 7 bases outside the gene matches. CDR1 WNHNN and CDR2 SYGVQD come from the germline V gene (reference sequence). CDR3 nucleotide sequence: TGCGCCAGCAATGCAGGGGGAGAAAACACTGAAGCTTTCTTT. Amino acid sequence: CASNAGGENTEAFF.

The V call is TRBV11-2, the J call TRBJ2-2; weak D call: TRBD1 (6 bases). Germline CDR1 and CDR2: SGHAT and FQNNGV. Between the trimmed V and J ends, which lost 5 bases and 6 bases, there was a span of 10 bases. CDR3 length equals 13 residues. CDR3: CASSVDRAGELFF. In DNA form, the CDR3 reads TGTGCCAGCAGCGTGGACAGAGCCGGGGAGCTGTTTTTT.

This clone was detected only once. The CDR3 nucleotides read TGTGCCAGCAGCTTGCTAGCCCTGAACACCGGGGAGCTGTTTTTT. Translating gives CASSLLALNTGELFF. The chain couples TRBV5-5 to TRBJ2-2, with a tentative D call TRBD2 (5 bases). The V gene lost 1 base and the J gene lost 1 base, with 8 bases spanning the gap. Germline V gene sequence: CDR1 SGHKS, CDR2 YYEKEE (reference sequence). This CDR3 contains 15 residues.

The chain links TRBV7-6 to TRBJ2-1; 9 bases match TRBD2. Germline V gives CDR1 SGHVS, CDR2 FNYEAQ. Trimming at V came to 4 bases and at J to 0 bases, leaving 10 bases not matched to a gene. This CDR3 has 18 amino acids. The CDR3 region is CASSSWGSGGVSYNEQFF. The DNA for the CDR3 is TGTGCCAGCAGCTCTTGGGGTAGCGGGGGCGTCTCCTACAATGAGCAGTTCTTC.

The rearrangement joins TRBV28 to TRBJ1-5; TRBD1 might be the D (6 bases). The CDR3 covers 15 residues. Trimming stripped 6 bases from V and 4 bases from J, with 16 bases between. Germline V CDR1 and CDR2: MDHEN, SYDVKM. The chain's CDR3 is CASSGGGRANQPQHF. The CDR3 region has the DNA TGTGCCAGCAGCGGGGGGGGCAGGGCTAATCAGCCCCAGCATTTT.

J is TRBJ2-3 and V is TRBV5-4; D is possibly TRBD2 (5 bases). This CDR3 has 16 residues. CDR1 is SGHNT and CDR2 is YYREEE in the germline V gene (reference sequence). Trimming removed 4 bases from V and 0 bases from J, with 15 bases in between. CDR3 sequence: CASSPAGVTSTDTQYF. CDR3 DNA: TGTGCCAGCAGCCCGGCCGGGGTGACTAGCACAGATACGCAGTATTTT.

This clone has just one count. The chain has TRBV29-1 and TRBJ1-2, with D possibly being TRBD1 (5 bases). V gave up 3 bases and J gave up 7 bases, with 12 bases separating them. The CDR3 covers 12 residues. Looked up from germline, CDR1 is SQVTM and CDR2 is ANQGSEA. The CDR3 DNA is TGCAGCGTTGACGAAGGGGCTGGTGGCTACACCTTC. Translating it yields CSVDEGAGGYTF.

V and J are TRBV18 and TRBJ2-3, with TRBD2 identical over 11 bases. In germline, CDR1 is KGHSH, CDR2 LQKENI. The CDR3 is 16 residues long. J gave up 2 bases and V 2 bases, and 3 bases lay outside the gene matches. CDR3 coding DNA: TGTGCCAGCTCACCAACTAGCGGGGGATACACAGATACGCAGTATTTT. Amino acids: CASSPTSGGYTDTQYF.

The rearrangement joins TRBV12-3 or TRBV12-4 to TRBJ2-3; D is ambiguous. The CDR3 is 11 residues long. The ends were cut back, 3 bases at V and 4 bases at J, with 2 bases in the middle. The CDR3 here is CASSFADTQYF. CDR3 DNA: TGTGCCAGCAGTTTCGCAGATACGCAGTATTTT.

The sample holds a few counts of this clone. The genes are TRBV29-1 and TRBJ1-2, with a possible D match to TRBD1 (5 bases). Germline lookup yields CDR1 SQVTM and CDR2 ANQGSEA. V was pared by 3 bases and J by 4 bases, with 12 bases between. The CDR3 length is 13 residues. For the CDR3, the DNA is TGCAGCGTTGAGCGTGGGGCTCCCTATGGCTACACCTTC. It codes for CSVERGAPYGYTF.

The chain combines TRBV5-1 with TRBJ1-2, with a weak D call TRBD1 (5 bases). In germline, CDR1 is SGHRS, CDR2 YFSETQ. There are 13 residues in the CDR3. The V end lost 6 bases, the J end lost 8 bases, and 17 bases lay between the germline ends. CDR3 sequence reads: CASTWTPTEGYTF. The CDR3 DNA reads TGCGCCAGCACCTGGACACCAACTGAAGGCTACACCTTC. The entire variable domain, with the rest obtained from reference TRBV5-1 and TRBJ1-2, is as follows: KAGVTQTPRYLIKTRGQQVTLSCSPISGHRSVSWYQQTPGQGLQFLFEYFSETQRNKGNFPGRFSGRQFSNSRSEMNVSTLELGDSALYLCASTWTPTEGYTFGSGTRLTVV.

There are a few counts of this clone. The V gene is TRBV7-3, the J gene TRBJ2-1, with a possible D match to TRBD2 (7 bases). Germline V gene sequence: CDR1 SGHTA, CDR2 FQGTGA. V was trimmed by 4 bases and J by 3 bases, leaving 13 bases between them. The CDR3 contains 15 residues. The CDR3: CASSSGGGGYNEQFF. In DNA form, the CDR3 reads TGTGCCAGCAGCTCCGGGGGAGGGGGCTACAATGAGCAGTTCTTC.

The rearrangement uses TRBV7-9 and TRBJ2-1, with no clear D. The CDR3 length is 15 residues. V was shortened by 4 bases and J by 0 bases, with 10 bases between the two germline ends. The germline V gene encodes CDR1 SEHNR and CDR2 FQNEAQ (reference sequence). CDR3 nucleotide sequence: TGTGCCAGCAGCTCCAGAATCCACTCCTACAATGAGCAGTTCTTC. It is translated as CASSSRIHSYNEQFF.

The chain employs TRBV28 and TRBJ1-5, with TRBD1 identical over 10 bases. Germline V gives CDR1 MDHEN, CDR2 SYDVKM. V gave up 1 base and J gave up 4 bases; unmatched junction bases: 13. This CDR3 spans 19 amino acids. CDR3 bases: TGTGCCAGCAGTTTATCCGGTACGGGACAGGGGACCTTTAATCAGCCCCAGCATTTT. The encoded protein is CASSLSGTGQGTFNQPQHF.

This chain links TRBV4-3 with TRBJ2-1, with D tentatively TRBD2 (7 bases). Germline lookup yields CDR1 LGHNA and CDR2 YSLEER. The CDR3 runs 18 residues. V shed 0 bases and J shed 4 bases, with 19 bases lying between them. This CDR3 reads CASSQDPTVRGAYNEQFF. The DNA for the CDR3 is TGCGCCAGCAGCCAAGATCCAACCGTCCGGGGGGCTTACAATGAGCAGTTCTTC.

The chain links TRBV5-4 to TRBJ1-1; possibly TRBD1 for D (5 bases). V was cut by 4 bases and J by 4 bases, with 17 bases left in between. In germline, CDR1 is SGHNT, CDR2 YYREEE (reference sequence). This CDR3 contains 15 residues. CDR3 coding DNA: TGTGCCAGCAGCGACGCAACTGGGGGGGGCACTGAAGCTTTCTTT. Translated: CASSDATGGGTEAFF.

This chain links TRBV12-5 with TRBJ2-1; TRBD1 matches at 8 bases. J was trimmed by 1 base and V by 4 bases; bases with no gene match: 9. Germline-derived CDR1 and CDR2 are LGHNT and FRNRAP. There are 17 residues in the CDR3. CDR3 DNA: TGTGCTAGTGGTTCGACCACGACAGGGGTATCCTACAATGAGCAGTTCTTC. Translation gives CASGSTTTGVSYNEQFF.

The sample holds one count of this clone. In DNA, the CDR3 is TGCGCCAGCAGCCCGGACCTAGCGGGGGGCCGGGAGACCCAGTACTTC. Protein: CASSPDLAGGRETQYF. This chain joins TRBV5-1 and TRBJ2-5; 11 bases fit TRBD2. Germline values: CDR1 SGHRS, CDR2 YFSETQ. This CDR3 is 16 amino acids long. V lost 4 bases and J lost 5; bases outside the gene matches: 10.

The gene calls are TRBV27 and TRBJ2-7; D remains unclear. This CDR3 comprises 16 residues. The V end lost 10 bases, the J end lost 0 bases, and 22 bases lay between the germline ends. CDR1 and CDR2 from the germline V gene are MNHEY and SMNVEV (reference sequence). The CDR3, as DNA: TGTGCCACCGCTCCCACCGGGTTCTTTTACTCCTACGAGCAGTACGTC. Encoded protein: CATAPTGFFYSYEQYV.

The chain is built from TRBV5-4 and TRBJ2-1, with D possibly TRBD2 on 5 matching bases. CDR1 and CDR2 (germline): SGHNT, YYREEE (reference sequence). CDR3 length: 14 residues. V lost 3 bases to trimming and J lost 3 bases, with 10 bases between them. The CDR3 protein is CASSSSRGYNEQFF. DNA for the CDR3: TGTGCCAGCAGCTCCAGCCGGGGCTACAATGAGCAGTTCTTC. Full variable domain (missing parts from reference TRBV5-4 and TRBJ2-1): ETGVTQSPTHLIKTRGQQVTLRCSSQSGHNTVSWYQQALGQGPQFIFQYYREEENGRGNFPPRFSGLQFPNYSSELNVNALELDDSALYLCASSSSRGYNEQFFGPGTRLTVL.